The 14 T cell receptor beta chains listed next were all sequenced from one sample in a study of T-cell memory formation after mild COVID-19. TCRdb re-called the 5' RACE reads through MiXCR, storing one row per CDR3 protein. The table has some 340,000 distinct CDR3 sequences, over 10% seen once. The sequenced sample consisted of PBMCs or a T cell subset sorted from them (not recorded which). These receptors all come from a man aged 18 to 35 who had mild COVID-19 (a few samples of this study predate the infection). Cell type and time point are not known.

Only a few counts were recorded for this clonotype. The V gene is TRBV7-6, the J gene TRBJ2-1; 7 bases fit TRBD1. CDR3 size: 15 residues. Per germline, CDR1 SGHVS and CDR2 FNYEAQ. The V segment lost 1 base and the J segment 10 bases; nucleotides outside the gene matches: 10. In DNA, the CDR3 is TGTGCCAGCAGCTTAGGGCCCAGGGGGACCCGAGAGCAGTTCTTC. As protein: CASSLGPRGTREQFF.

The chain combines TRBV27 with TRBJ2-1; TRBD2 matches 8 bases. CDR3 length equals 15 residues. The germline CDR1 and CDR2 sequences are MNHEY and SMNVEV (reference sequence). The V segment lost 7 bases and the J segment 7 bases; nucleotides outside the gene matches: 12. In DNA form, the CDR3 reads TGTGCCAGCACCAAGGGACTAGGACTAAGGAATGAGCAGTTCTTC. Amino acids: CASTKGLGLRNEQFF.

J is TRBJ1-2 and V is TRBV7-3; D is unclear. Germline CDR1 reads SGHTA; CDR2 reads FQGTGA. The ends were cut back, 0 bases at V and 8 bases at J, with 10 bases in the middle. The CDR3 has 13 amino acids. Written as DNA, the CDR3 is TGTGCCAGCAGCTTAACAAAGGGTGAAGGCTACACCTTC. It specifies CASSLTKGEGYTF.

This clonotype occurred many times. J is TRBJ2-5 and V is TRBV15; TRBD2 might be the D (5 bases). The germline V gene encodes CDR1 LNHNV and CDR2 YYDKDF (reference sequence). CDR3 length equals 16 residues. The V gene lost 0 bases and the J gene lost 5 bases, with 16 bases spanning the gap. This CDR3 is CATSRDAGVMEETQYF. DNA for the CDR3: TGTGCCACCAGCAGAGATGCCGGGGTAATGGAGGAGACCCAGTACTTC.

This chain uses TRBV7-2 with TRBJ2-5, with 7 bases matching TRBD1. J was trimmed by 4 bases and V by 5 bases; bases with no gene match: 10. The CDR3 is 15 amino acids. Germline V CDR1 and CDR2: SGHTA, FQGNSA. CDR3 region: CASSGTGDRRETQYF. The CDR3 DNA reads TGTGCCAGCAGCGGTACAGGGGACCGCCGAGAGACCCAGTACTTC. Together with reference TRBV7-2 and TRBJ2-5, the CDR3 gives the full variable domain: GAGVSQSPSNKVTEKGKDVELRCDPISGHTALYWYRQSLGQGLEFLIYFQGNSAPDKSGLPSDRFSAERTGGSVSTLTIQRTQQEDSAVYLCASSGTGDRRETQYFGPGTRLLVL.

This clonotype was found many times. This sequence joins TRBV20-1 and TRBJ2-5; 11 bases match TRBD2. CDR3 length equals 14 residues. After removal of 6 bases from V and 4 bases from J, the junction contained 7 bases not matched to a gene. Germline CDR1 DFQATT, CDR2 SNEGSKA (reference sequence). The CDR3 nucleotides read TGCAGTGCCGATAGCGGGGGGGCAGTAGAGACCCAGTACTTC. This gives the protein CSADSGGAVETQYF.

The sample holds a few counts of this clonotype. The genes are TRBV9 and TRBJ2-1; D remains unclear. Trimming cost V 7 bases and J 3 bases, with 14 bases left between them. Per germline, CDR1 SGDLS and CDR2 YYNGEE. The CDR3 sequence is 14 residues long. This chain's CDR3 is CASGSGLGYNEQFF. CDR3 in DNA: TGTGCCAGCGGGTCGGGCCTAGGCTACAATGAGCAGTTCTTC.

This clonotype has a handful of counts. The chain uses TRBV6-2 or TRBV6-3 and TRBJ1-5; D ambiguous. Trimming left V 6 bases short and J 7 bases short, with 13 bases between. This CDR3 comprises 13 residues. The germline CDR1 and CDR2 sequences are MNHEY and SVGEGT. CDR3 in amino acids: CASRSRSGQPQHF. CDR3 bases: TGTGCCAGCAGGTCCCGATCCGGACAGCCCCAGCATTTT.

In its sample, this clonotype was seen a few times. CDR3 sequence: CASSQGPLAGQPQHF. The CDR3 region has the DNA TGCGCCAGCAGCCAAGGGCCCTTAGCCGGTCAGCCCCAGCATTTT. The chain recombines TRBV4-1 with TRBJ1-5; unclear D gene. The germline V gene encodes CDR1 MGHRA and CDR2 YSYEKL. The CDR3 is made up of 15 amino acids. Trimming shortened V by 1 base and J by 6 bases, and 13 bases separated the two germline ends.

Only a few counts were recorded for this clonotype. The chain recombines TRBV5-8 with TRBJ2-3; D possibly corresponds to TRBD1 (5 bases). This CDR3 contains 15 residues. Trimming shortened V by 2 bases and J by 2 bases, and 12 bases separated the two germline ends. Germline CDR1 SGHTS, CDR2 YDEGEE. For the CDR3, the DNA is TGTGCCAGCAGCTTTCATCAGGGTTTCACAGATACGCAGTATTTT. Residues: CASSFHQGFTDTQYF.

This clonotype was recorded at least ten times. This chain links TRBV5-8 with TRBJ1-4; TRBD1 is a possible D gene (5 bases). The CDR3 spans 14 residues. V lost 1 base, J lost 10 bases, and 14 bases lay in between. The V gene's germline CDR1 is SGHTS and CDR2 YDEGEE. CDR3 loop: CASSLMQGLGKLFF. The CDR3, as DNA: TGTGCCAGCAGCTTGATGCAGGGTTTAGGAAAACTGTTTTTT.

This clonotype was picked up a small number of times. The J gene is TRBJ1-3, the V gene TRBV29-1; D not resolved. The CDR3 runs 13 residues. V lost 7 bases and J 0 bases, leaving 10 bases between the germline ends. Germline CDR1 SQVTM, CDR2 ANQGSEA. The chain's CDR3 is CSATRVSGNTIYF. CDR3 nucleotides: TGCAGCGCTACACGGGTCTCTGGAAACACCATATATTTT.

The CDR3 bases are TGTGCCAGCAGCTCCACCACTAGCCACGAGCAGTACTTC. Translated, it gives CASSSTTSHEQYF. The rearrangement uses TRBV3-1 and TRBJ2-7, with D possibly matching TRBD2 (6 bases). Germline V gene lookup returns CDR1 LGHDT and CDR2 YNNKEL (reference sequence). The CDR3 loop spans 13 amino acids. Trimming removed 5 bases at V and 5 bases at J, with 13 bases between.

The chain has TRBV5-1 and TRBJ1-1; D is possibly TRBD1 (5 bases). Trimming removed 0 bases from V and 0 bases from J, with 9 bases in between. This CDR3 has 15 amino acids. The V gene's germline CDR1 is SGHRS and CDR2 YFSETQ. The DNA for the CDR3 is TGCGCCAGCAGCTTGGCGACAGCCCTGAACACTGAAGCTTTCTTT. It encodes CASSLATALNTEAFF.